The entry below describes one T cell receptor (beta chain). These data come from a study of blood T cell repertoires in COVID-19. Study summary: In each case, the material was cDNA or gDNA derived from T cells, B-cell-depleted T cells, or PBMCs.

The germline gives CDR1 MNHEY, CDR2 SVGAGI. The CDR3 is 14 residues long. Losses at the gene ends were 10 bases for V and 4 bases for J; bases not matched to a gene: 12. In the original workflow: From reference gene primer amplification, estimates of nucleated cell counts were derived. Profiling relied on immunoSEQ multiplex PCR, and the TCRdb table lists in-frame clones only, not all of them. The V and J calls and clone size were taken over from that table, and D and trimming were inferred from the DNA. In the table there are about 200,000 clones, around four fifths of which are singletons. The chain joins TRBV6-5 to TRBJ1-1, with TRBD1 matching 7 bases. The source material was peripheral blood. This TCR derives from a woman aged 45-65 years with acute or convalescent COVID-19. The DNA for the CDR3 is TGTGCCACACACAGGGGTCCCAAGGGCACTGAAGCTTTCTTT. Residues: CATHRGPKGTEAFF.